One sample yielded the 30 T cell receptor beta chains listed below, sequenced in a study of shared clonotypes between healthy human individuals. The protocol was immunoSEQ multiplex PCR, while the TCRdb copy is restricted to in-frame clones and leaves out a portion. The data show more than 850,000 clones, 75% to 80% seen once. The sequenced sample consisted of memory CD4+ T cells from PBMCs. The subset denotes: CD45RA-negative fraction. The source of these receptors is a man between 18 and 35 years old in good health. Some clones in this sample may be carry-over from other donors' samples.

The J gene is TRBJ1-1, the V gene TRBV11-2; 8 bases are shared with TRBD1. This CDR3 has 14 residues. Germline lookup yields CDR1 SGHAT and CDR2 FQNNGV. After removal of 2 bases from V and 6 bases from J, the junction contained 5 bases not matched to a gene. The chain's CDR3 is CASSLRQGMAEAFF. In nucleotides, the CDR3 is TGTGCCAGCAGCTTAAGACAGGGGATGGCTGAAGCTTTCTTT.

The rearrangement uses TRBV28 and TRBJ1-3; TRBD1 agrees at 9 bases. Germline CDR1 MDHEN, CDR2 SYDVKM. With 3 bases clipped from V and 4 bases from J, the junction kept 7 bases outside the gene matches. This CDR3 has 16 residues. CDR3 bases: TGTGCCAGCAGTTTGCCCGGGACAGGGACCGGAAACACCATATATTTT. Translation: CASSLPGTGTGNTIYF.

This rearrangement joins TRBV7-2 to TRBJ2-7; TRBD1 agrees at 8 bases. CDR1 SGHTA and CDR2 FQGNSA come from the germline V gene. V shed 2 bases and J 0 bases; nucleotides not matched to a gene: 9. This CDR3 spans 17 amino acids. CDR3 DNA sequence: TGTGCCAGCAGCTTACATAGGATGGGGACAGGCTCCTACGAGCAGTACTTC. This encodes CASSLHRMGTGSYEQYF.

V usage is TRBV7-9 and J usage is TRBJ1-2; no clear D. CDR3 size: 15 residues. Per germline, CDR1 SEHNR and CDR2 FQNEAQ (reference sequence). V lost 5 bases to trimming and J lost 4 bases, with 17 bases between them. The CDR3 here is CASSPSGPAGYGYTF. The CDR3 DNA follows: TGTGCCAGCAGCCCTTCTGGACCGGCAGGCTATGGCTACACCTTC.

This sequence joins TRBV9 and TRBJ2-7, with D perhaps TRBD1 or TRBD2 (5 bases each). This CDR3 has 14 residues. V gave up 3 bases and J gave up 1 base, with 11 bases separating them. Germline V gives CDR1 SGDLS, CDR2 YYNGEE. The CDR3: CASSAPGRSYEQYF. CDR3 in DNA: TGTGCCAGCAGCGCGCCGGGACGGTCCTACGAGCAGTACTTC.

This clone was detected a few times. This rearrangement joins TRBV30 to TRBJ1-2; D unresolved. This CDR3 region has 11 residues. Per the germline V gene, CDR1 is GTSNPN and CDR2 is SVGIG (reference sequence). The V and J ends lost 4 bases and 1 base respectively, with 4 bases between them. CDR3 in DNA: TGTGCCTGGAACTTTAACTATGGCTACACCTTC. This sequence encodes CAWNFNYGYTF.

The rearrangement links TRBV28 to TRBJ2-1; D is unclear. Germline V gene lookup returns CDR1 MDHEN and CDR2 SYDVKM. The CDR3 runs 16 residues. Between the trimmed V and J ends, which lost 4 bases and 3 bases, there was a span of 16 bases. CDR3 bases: TGTGCCAGCAGTTCGCTATCCGGTGGGAACTACAATGAGCAGTTCTTC. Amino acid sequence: CASSSLSGGNYNEQFF.

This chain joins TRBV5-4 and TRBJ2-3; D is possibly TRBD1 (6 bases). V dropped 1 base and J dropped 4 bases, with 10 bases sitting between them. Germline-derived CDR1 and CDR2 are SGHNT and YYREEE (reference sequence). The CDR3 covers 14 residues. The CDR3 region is CASSLTGLADTQYF. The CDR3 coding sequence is TGTGCCAGCAGCTTGACAGGGCTAGCAGATACGCAGTATTTT.

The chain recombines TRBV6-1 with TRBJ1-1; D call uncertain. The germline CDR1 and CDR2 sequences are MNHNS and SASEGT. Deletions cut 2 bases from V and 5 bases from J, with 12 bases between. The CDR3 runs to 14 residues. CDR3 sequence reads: CASSEKSGGTEAFF. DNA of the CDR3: TGTGCCAGCAGTGAAAAGTCTGGTGGAACTGAAGCTTTCTTT.

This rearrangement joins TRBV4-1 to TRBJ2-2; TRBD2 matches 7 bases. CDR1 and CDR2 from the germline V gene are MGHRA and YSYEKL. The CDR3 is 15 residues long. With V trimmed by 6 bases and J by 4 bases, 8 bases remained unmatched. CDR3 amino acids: CASRRERDGTGELFF. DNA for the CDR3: TGCGCCAGCAGGCGTGAGCGGGACGGCACCGGGGAGCTGTTTTTT.

Here the CDR3 DNA reads TGTGCCAGCAGCCCCTTGGGGCTAGAGGGGAATGAGCAGTTCTTC. Its protein product is CASSPLGLEGNEQFF. The gene calls are TRBV7-3 and TRBJ2-1; either TRBD1 or TRBD2 may supply D (5 bases each). This CDR3 region has 15 residues. Between the trimmed V and J ends, which lost 5 bases and 7 bases, there was a span of 18 bases. Germline lookup yields CDR1 SGHTA and CDR2 FQGTGA.

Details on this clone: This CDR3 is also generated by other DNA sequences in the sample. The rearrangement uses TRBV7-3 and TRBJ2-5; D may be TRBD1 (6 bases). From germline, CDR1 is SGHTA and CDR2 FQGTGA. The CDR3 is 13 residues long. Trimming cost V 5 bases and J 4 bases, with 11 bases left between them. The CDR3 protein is CASSQGPRETQYF. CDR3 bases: TGTGCCAGCAGCCAGGGGCCGCGAGAGACCCAGTACTTC. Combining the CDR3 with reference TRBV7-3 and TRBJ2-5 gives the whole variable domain GAGVSQTPSNKVTEKGKYVELRCDPISGHTALYWYRQSLGQGPEFLIYFQGTGAADDSGLPNDRFFAVRPEGSVSTLKIQRTERGDSAVYLCASSQGPRETQYFGPGTRLLVL.

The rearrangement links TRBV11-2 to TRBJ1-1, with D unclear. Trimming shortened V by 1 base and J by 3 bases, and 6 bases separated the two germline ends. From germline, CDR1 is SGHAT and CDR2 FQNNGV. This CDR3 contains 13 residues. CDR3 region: CASSLVQDTEAFF. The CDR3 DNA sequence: TGTGCCAGCAGCTTAGTCCAGGACACTGAAGCTTTCTTT.

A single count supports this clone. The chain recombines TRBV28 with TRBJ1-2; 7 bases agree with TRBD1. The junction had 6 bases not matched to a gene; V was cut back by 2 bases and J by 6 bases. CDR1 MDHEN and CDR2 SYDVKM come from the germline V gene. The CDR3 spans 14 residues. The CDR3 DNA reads TGTGCCAGCAGTTTAGCACCCGGGACAGATGGCTACACCTTC. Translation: CASSLAPGTDGYTF.

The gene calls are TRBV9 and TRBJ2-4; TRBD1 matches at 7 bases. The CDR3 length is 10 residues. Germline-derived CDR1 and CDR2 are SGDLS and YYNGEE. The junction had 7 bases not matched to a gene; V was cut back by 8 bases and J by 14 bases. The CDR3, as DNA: TGTGCCAGATTCCGGGACAGCGAGTACTTC. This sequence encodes CARFRDSEYF.

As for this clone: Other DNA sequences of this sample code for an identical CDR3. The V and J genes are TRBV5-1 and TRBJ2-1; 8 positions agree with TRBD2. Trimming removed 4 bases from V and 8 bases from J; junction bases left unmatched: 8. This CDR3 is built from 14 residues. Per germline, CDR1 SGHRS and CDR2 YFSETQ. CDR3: CASSPGLAGDEQFF. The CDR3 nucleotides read TGCGCCAGCAGCCCCGGACTAGCCGGGGATGAGCAGTTCTTC.

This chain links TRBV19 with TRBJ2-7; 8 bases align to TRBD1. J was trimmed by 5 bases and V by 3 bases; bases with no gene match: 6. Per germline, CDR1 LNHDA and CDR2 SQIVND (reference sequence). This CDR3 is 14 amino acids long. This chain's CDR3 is CASSITGQGDEQYF. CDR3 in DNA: TGTGCCAGTAGTATTACAGGACAGGGAGACGAGCAGTACTTC.

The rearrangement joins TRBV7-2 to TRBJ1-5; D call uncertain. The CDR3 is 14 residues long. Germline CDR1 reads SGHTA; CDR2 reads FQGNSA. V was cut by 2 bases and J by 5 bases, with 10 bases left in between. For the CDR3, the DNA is TGTGCCAGCAGCTTACTCGGACCATATCAGCCCCAGCATTTT. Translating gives CASSLLGPYQPQHF.

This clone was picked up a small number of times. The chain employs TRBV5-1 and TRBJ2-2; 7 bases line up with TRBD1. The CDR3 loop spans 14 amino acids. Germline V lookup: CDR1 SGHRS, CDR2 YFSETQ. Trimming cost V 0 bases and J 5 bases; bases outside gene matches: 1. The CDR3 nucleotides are TGCGCCAGCAGCTTGGCACAGGGGACCGGGGAGCTGTTTTTT. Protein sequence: CASSLAQGTGELFF.

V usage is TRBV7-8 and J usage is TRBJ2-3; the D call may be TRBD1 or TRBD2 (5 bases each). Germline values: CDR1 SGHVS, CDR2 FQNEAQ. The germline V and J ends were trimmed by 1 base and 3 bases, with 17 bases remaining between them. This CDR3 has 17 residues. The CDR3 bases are TGTGCCAGCAGCTTAGTCGCTCAGGGAAGAGGGACAGATACGCAGTATTTT. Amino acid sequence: CASSLVAQGRGTDTQYF.

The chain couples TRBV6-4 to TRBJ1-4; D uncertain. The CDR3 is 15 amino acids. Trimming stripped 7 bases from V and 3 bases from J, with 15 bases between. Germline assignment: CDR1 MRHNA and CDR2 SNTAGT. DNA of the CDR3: TGTGCCAGCACCCACCAGGTTAGGCCTAATGAAAAACTGTTTTTT. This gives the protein CASTHQVRPNEKLFF.

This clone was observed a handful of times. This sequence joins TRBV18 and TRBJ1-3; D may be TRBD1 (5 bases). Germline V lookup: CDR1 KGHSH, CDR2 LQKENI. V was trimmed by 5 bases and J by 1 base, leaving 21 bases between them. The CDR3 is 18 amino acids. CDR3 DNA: TGTGCCAGCTCAGCTGCGCCGGCCGACAGCTCTTCTGGAAACACCATATATTTT. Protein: CASSAAPADSSSGNTIYF.

CDR3 protein: CASSDRMALNEQFF. CDR3 nucleotides: TGTGCCAGCAGTGATAGAATGGCATTGAATGAGCAGTTCTTC. The chain carries TRBV25-1 and TRBJ2-1, with D unclear. V lost 3 bases to trimming and J lost 7 bases, with 13 bases between them. Germline V gives CDR1 MGHDK, CDR2 SYGVNS. The CDR3 has 14 residues.

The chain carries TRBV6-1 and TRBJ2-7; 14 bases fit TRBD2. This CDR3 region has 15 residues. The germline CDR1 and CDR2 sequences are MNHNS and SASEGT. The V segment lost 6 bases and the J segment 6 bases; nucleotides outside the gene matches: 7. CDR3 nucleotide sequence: TGTGCCAGCAGAGAGACTAGCGGGAGGGCCGCCGAGCAGTACTTC. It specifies CASRETSGRAAEQYF.

CDR3 region: CASSFVGRGRGEQFF. CDR3 DNA: TGTGCCAGCAGCTTTGTGGGCCGGGGGAGAGGGGAGCAGTTCTTC. The chain uses TRBV7-2 and TRBJ2-1; possibly TRBD2 for D (6 bases). Germline V CDR1 and CDR2: SGHTA, FQGNSA. The germline V and J ends were trimmed by 3 bases and 10 bases, with 19 bases remaining between them. This CDR3 is 15 amino acids long.

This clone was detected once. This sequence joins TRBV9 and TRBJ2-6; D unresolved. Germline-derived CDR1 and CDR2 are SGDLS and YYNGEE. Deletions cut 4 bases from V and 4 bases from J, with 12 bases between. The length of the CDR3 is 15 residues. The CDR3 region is CASSPPLGGANVLTF. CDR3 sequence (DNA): TGTGCCAGCAGCCCCCCCCTGGGCGGGGCCAACGTCCTGACTTTC.

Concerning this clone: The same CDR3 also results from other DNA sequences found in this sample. As DNA, the CDR3 is TGTGCCAGCAGCTTAGATCGGGGGGATACGCAGTATTTT. Protein: CASSLDRGDTQYF. This chain joins TRBV11-2 and TRBJ2-3; a possible D gene is TRBD2 (6 bases). The CDR3 length is 13 residues. Germline loops: CDR1 SGHAT, CDR2 FQNNGV. Trimming cost V 0 bases and J 6 bases, with 7 bases left between them.

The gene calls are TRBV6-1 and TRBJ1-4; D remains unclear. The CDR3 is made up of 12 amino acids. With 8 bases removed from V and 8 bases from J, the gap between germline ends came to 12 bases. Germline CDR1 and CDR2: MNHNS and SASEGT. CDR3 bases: TGTGCCAGCGGAGAGGTGGGGGAAAAACTGTTTTTT. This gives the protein CASGEVGEKLFF.

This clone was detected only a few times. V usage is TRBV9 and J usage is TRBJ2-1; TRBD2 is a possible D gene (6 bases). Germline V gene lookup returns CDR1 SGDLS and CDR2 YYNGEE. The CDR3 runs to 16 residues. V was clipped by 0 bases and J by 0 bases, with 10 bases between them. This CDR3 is CASSVDAGSSYNEQFF. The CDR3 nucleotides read TGTGCCAGCAGCGTAGACGCGGGGAGCTCCTACAATGAGCAGTTCTTC.

The CDR3 is CASSLEGGAHYGYTF. As DNA, the CDR3 is TGTGCCAGCAGCTTGGAGGGGGGCGCTCACTATGGCTACACCTTC. This chain links TRBV5-4 with TRBJ1-2; D might be TRBD1 (6 bases). This CDR3 has 15 amino acids. Trimming shortened V by 0 bases and J by 3 bases, and 12 bases separated the two germline ends. CDR1 and CDR2 (germline): SGHNT, YYREEE (reference sequence).